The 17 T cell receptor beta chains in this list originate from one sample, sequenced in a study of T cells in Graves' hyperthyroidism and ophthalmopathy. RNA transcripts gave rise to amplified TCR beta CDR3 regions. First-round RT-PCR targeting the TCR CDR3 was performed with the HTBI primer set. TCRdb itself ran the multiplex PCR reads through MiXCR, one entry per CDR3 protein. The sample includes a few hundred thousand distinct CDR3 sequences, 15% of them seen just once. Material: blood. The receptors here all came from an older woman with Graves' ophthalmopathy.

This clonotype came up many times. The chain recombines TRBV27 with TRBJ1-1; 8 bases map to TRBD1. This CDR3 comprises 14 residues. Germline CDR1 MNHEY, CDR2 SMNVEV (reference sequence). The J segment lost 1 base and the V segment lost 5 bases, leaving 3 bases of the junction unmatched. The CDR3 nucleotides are TGTGCCAGCAGTCCTGACAGGGGGAACACTGAAGCTTTCTTT. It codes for CASSPDRGNTEAFF.

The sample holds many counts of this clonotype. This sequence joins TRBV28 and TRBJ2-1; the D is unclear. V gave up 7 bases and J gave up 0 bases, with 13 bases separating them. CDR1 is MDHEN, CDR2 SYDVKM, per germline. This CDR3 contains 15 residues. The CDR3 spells CASNPVLSSYNEQFF. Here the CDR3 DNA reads TGTGCCAGCAACCCCGTGCTCAGCTCCTACAATGAGCAGTTCTTC.

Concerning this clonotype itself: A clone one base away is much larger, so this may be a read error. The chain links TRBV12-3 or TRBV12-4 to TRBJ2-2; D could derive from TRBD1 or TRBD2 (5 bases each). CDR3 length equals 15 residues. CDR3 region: CASSLRGWNIGELFF. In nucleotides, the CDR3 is TGTGCCAGCAGTTTACGGGGCTGGAACATCGGGGAGCTGTTTTTT.

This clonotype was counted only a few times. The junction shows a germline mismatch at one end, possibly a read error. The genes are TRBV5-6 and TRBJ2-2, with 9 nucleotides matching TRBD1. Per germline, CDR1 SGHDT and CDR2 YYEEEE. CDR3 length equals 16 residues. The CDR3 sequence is CASSLRTGEATGELLF. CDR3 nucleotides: TGTGCCAGCAGCTTGAGGACAGGGGAGGCCACCGGGGAGCTGCTTTTT.

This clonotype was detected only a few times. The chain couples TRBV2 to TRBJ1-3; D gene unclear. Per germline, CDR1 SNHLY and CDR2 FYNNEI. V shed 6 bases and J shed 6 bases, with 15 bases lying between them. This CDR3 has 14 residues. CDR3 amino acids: CASRYGPAANTIYF. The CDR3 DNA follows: TGTGCCAGCAGATACGGACCCGCGGCAAACACCATATATTTT.

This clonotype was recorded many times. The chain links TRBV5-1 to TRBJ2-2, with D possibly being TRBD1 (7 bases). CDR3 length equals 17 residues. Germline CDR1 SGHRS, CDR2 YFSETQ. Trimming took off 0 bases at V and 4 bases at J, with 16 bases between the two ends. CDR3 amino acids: CASSLGRGPRATGELFF. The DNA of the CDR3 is TGCGCCAGCAGCTTGGGGAGGGGGCCCAGAGCCACCGGGGAGCTGTTTTTT. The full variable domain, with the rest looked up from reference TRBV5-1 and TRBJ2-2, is KAGVTQTPRYLIKTRGQQVTLSCSPISGHRSVSWYQQTPGQGLQFLFEYFSETQRNKGNFPGRFSGRQFSNSRSEMNVSTLELGDSALYLCASSLGRGPRATGELFFGEGSRLTVL.

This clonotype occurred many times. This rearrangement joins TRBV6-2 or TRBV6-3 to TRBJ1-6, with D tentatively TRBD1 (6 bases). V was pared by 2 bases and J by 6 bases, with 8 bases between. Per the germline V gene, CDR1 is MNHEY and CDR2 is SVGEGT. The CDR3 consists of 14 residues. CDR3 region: CASSYGQTNSPLHF. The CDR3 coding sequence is TGTGCCAGCAGTTACGGACAGACTAATTCACCCCTCCACTTT.

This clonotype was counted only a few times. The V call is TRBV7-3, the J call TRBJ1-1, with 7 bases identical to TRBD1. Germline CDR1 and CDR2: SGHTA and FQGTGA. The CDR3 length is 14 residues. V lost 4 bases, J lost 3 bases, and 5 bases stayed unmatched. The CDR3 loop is CASSSQGGDTEAFF. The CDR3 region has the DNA TGTGCCAGCAGCTCTCAGGGGGGGGACACTGAAGCTTTCTTT. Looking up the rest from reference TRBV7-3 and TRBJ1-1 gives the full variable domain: GAGVSQTPSNKVTEKGKYVELRCDPISGHTALYWYRQSLGQGPEFLIYFQGTGAADDSGLPNDRFFAVRPEGSVSTLKIQRTERGDSAVYLCASSSQGGDTEAFFGQGTRLTVV.

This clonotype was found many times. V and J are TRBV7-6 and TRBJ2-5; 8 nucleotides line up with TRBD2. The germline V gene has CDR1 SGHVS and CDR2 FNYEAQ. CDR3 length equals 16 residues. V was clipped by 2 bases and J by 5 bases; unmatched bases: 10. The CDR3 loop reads CASSLLSGGPWETQYF. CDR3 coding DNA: TGTGCCAGCAGCTTACTGTCGGGAGGGCCGTGGGAGACCCAGTACTTC.

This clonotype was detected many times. The CDR3 loop is CASRDRNSHNEQFF. CDR3 nucleotides: TGTGCCAGCAGGGACAGAAACTCTCACAATGAGCAGTTCTTC. The chain employs TRBV28 and TRBJ2-1, with a weak D call TRBD1 (6 bases). V lost 6 bases and J lost 5, with 14 bases in between. The CDR3 contains 14 residues. Per germline, CDR1 MDHEN and CDR2 SYDVKM. Using reference TRBV28 and TRBJ2-1 for the parts outside the CDR3, the full variable domain is DVKVTQSSRYLVKRTGEKVFLECVQDMDHENMFWYRQDPGLGLRLIYFSYDVKMKEKGDIPEGYSVSREKKERFSLILESASTNQTSMYLCASRDRNSHNEQFFGPGTRLTVL.

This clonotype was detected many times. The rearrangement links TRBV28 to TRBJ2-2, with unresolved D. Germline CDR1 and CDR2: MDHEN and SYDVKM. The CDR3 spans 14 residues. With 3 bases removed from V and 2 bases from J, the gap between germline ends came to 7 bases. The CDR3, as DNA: TGTGCCAGCAGTTTCATAGGAAACACCGGGGAGCTGTTTTTT. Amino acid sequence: CASSFIGNTGELFF.

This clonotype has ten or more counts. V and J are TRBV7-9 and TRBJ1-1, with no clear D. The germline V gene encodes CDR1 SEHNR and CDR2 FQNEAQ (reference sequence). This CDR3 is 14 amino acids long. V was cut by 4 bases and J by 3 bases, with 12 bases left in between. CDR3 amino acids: CASSSTWVDTEAFF. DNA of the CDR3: TGTGCCAGCAGCTCGACATGGGTGGACACTGAAGCTTTCTTT.

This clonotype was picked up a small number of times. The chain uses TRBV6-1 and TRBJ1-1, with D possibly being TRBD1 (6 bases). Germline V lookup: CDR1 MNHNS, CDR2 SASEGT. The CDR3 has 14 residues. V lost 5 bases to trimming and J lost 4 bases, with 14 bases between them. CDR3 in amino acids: CASSPRQALTEAFF. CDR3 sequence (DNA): TGTGCCAGCAGTCCGCGACAGGCTCTCACTGAAGCTTTCTTT.

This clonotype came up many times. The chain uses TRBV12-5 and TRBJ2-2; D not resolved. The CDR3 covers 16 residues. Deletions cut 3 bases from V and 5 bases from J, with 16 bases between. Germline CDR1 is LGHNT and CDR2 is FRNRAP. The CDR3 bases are TGTGCTAGTGGTTTTACCCTGAATGATGGTACCGGGGAGCTGTTTTTT. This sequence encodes CASGFTLNDGTGELFF.

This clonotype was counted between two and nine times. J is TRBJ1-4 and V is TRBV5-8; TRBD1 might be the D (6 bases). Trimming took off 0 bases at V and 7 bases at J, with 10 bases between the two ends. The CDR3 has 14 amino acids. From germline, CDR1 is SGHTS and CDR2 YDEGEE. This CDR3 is CASSLEGGGEKLFF. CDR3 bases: TGTGCCAGCAGCTTGGAGGGGGGAGGTGAAAAACTGTTTTTT.

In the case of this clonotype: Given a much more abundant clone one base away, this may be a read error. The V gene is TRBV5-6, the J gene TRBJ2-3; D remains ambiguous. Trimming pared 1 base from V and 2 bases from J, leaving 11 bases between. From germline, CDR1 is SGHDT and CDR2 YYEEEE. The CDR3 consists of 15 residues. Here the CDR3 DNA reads TGTGCCAGCAGCTTGAGGCTCTCACACACAGATACGCAGTATTTT. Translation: CASSLRLSHTDTQYF.

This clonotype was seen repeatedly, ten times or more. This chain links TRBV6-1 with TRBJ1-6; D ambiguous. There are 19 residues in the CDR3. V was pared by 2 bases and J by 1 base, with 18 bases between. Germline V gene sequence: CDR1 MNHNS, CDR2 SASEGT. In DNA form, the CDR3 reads TGTGCCAGCAGTGAATTCTCAGTGGGGTTGTGGTCCTATAATTCACCCCTCCACTTT. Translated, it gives CASSEFSVGLWSYNSPLHF.